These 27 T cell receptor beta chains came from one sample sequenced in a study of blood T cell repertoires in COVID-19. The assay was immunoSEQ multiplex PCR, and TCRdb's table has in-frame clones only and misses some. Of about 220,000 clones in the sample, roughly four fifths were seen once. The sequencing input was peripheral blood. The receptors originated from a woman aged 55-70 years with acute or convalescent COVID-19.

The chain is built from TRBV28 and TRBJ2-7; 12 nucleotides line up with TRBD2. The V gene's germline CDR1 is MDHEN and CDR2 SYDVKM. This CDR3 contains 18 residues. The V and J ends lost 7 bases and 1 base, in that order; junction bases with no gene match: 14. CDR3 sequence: CASTQGLTTSGGSYEQYF. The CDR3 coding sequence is TGTGCCAGCACCCAGGGGCTCACAACTAGCGGGGGGTCCTACGAGCAGTACTTC.

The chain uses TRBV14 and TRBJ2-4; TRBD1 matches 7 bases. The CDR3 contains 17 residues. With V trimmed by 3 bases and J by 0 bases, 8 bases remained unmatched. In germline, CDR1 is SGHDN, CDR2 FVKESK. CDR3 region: CASSQGRQGLAKNIQYF. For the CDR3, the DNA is TGTGCCAGCAGCCAGGGAAGACAGGGTCTAGCCAAAAACATTCAGTACTTC.

The CDR3 spells CASSYLGQGRYGYTF. The CDR3 bases are TGTGCCAGCAGTTACTTAGGACAGGGGCGCTATGGCTACACCTTC. This rearrangement joins TRBV6-5 to TRBJ1-2, with 9 positions matching TRBD1. CDR1 is MNHEY, CDR2 SVGAGI, per germline. The trim removed 1 base at V and 4 bases at J, leaving 4 bases unmatched. This CDR3 spans 15 amino acids.

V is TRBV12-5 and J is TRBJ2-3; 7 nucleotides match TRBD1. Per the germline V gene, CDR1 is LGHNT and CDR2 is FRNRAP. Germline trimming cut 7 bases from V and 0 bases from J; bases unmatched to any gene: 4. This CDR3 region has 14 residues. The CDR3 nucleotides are TGTGCTAGTGCTCTGGACAGGAGCACAGATACGCAGTATTTT. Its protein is CASALDRSTDTQYF.

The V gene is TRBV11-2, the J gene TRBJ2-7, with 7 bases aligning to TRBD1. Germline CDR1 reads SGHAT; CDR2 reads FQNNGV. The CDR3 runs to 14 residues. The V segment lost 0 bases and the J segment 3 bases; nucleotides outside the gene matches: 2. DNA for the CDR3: TGTGCCAGCAGCTTAGATCCAGGGGGCTACGAGCAGTACTTC. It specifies CASSLDPGGYEQYF.

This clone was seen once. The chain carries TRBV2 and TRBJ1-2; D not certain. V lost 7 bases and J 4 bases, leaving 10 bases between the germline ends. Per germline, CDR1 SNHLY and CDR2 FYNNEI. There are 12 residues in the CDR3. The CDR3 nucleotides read TGTGCCAGCACCCCGGGAACCTATGGCTACACCTTC. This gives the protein CASTPGTYGYTF.

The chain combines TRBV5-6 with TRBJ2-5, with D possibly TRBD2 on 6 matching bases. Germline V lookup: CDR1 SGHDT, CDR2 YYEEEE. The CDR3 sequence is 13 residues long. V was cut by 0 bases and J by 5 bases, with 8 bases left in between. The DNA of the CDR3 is TGTGCCAGCAGCTTGGCCGCGGGGGAGACCCAGTACTTC. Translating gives CASSLAAGETQYF. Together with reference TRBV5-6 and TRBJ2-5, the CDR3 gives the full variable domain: DAGVTQSPTHLIKTRGQQVTLRCSPKSGHDTVSWYQQALGQGPQFIFQYYEEEERQRGNFPDRFSGHQFPNYSSELNVNALLLGDSALYLCASSLAAGETQYFGPGTRLLVL.

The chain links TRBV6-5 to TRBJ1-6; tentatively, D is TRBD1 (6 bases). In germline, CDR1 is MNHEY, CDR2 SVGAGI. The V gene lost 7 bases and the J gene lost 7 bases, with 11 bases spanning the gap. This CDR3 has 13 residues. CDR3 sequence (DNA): TGTGCCAGCACAACAGGGACAAATTCACCCCTCCACTTT. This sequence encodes CASTTGTNSPLHF.

The CDR3: CASSLGQGSETQYF. CDR3 coding DNA: TGTGCCAGCAGCTTGGGACAGGGTTCGGAGACCCAGTACTTC. The genes are TRBV5-6 and TRBJ2-5; 7 nucleotides line up with TRBD1. J lost 5 bases, V lost 0 bases, and 4 bases had no gene match. CDR1 and CDR2 from the germline V gene are SGHDT and YYEEEE. The CDR3 length is 14 residues.

The CDR3 region is CASSESGGGQPQHF. CDR3 coding DNA: TGTGCCAGCAGTGAATCAGGAGGAGGTCAGCCCCAGCATTTT. The rearrangement links TRBV25-1 to TRBJ1-5, with no clear D. The germline V and J ends were trimmed by 1 base and 6 bases, with 10 bases remaining between them. The CDR3 loop spans 14 amino acids. Looked up from germline, CDR1 is MGHDK and CDR2 is SYGVNS.

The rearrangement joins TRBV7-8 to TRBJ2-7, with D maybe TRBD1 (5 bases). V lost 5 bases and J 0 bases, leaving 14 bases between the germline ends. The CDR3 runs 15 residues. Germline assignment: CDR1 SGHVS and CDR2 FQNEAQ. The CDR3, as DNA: TGTGCCAGCAGCCCTCGACAGCCTCTCTCCTACGAGCAGTACTTC. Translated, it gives CASSPRQPLSYEQYF.

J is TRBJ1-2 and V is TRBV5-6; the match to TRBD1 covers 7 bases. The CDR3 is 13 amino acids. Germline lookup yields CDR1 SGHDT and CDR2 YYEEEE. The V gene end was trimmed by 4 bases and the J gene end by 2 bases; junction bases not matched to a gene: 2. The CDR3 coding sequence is TGTGCCAGCAGCAGACAGGGAAACTATGGCTACACCTTC. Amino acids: CASSRQGNYGYTF.

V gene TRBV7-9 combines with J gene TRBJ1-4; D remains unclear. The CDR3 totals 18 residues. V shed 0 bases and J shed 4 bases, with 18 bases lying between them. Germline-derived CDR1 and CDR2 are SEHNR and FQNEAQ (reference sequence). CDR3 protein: CASSLAFSTIRVNEKLFF. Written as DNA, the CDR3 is TGTGCCAGCAGCTTAGCTTTCTCTACTATCCGGGTTAATGAAAAACTGTTTTTT. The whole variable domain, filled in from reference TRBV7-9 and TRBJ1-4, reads DTGVSQNPRHKITKRGQNVTFRCDPISEHNRLYWYRQTLGQGPEFLTYFQNEAQLEKSRLLSDRFSAERPKGSFSTLEIQRTEQGDSAMYLCASSLAFSTIRVNEKLFFGSGTQLSVL.

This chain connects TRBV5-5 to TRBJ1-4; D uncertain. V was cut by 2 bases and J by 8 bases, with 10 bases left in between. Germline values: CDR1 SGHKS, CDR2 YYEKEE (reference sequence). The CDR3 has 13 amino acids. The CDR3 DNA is TGTGCCAGCAGCTTAACTATATGGGAAAAACTGTTTTTT. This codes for CASSLTIWEKLFF.

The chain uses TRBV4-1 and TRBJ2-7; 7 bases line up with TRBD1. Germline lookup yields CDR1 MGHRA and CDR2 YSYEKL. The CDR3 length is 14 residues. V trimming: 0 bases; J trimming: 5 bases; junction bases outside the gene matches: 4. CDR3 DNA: TGCGCCAGCAGCCAAGACACACAGGGGAACGAGCAGTACTTC. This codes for CASSQDTQGNEQYF.

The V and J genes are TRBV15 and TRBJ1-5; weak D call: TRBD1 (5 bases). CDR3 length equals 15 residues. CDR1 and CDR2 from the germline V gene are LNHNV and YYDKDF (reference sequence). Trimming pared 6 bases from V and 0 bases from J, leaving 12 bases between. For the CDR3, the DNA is TGTGCCACCAGTTTAGAGACAGCTAGCAATCAGCCCCAGCATTTT. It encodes CATSLETASNQPQHF.

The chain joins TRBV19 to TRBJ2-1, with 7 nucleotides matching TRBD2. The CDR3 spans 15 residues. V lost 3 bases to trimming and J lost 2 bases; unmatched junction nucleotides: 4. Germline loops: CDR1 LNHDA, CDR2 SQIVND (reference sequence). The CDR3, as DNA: TGTGCCAGTAGTATGCGAAGCGGGGCCTACAATGAGCAGTTCTTC. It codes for CASSMRSGAYNEQFF.

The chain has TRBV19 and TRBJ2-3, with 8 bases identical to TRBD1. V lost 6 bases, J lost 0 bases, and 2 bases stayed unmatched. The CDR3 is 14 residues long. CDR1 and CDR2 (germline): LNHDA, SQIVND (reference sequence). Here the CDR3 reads CASRRTGSTDTQYF. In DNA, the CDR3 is TGTGCCAGTAGGAGGACAGGGAGCACAGATACGCAGTATTTT.

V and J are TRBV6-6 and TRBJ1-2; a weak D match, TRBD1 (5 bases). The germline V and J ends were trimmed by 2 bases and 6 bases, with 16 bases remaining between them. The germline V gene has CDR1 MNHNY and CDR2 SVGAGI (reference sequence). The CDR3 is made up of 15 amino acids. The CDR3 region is CASSYDVAGVDGYTF. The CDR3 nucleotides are TGTGCCAGCAGTTACGACGTCGCGGGGGTTGATGGCTACACCTTC.

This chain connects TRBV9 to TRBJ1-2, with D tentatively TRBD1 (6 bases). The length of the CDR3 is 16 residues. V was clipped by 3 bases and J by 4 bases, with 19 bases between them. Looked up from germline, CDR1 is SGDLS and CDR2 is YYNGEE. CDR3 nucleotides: TGTGCCAGCAGCGGAGGAACAGGGAGAGAGGCCTATGGCTACACCTTC. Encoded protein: CASSGGTGREAYGYTF.

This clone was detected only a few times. CDR3 nucleotide sequence: TGTGCCAGCAACGACGCCAGGCAAGAGACCCAGTACTTC. Its translation is CASNDARQETQYF. The chain couples TRBV9 to TRBJ2-5; D remains unclear. Germline CDR1 is SGDLS and CDR2 is YYNGEE. V was clipped by 6 bases and J by 2 bases, with 11 bases between them. This CDR3 region has 13 residues.

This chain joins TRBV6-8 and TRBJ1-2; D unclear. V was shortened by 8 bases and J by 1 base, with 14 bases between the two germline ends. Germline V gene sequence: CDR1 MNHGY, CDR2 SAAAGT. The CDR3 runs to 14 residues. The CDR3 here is CASPPREVNYGYTF. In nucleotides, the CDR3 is TGTGCCAGCCCACCCCGGGAGGTTAACTATGGCTACACCTTC.

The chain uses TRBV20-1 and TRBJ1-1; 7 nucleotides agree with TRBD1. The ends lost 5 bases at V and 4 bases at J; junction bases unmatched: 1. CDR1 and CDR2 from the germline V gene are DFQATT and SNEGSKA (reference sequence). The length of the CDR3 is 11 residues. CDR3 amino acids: CSAAGGTEAFF. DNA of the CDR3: TGCAGTGCTGCAGGGGGCACTGAAGCTTTCTTT.

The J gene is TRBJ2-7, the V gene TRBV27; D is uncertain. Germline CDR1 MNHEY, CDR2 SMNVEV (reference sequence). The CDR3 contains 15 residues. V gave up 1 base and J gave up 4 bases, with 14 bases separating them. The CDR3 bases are TGTGCCAGCAGTTTATTAGTCGGTGTTGGTTACGAGCAGTACTTC. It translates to CASSLLVGVGYEQYF.

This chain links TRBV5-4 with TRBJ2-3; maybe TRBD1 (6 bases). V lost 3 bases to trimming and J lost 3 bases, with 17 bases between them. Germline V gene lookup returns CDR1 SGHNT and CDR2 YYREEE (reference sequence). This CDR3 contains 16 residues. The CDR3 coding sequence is TGTGCCAGCAGCTCAGCAGGGGATTTGGTAACAGATACGCAGTATTTT. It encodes CASSSAGDLVTDTQYF.

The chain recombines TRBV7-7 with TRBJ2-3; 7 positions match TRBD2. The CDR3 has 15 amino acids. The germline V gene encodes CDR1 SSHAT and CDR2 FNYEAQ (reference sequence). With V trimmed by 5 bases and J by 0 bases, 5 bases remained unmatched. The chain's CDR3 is CASSRAGSSTDTQYF. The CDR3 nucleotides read TGTGCCAGCAGCCGAGCGGGGAGTAGCACAGATACGCAGTATTTT.

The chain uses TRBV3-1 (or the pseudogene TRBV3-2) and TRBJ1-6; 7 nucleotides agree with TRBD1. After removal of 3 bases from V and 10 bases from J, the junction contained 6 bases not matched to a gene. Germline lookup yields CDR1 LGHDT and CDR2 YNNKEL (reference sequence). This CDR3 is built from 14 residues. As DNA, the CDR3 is TGTGCCAGCAGCCAGGTGACAGGGATGTCACCCCTCCACTTT. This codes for CASSQVTGMSPLHF.